This passage covers 6 T cell receptor beta chains from one sample sequenced in a study of blood T cell repertoires in COVID-19. TCRdb's copy holds only in-frame clones and misses some; the assay was immunoSEQ multiplex PCR. This table has more than 110,000 clones, roughly four fifths appearing once. Sequences were obtained from peripheral blood. The source is a human donor in a cohort sampled during active COVID-19.

The V gene is TRBV28, the J gene TRBJ1-1; 7 nucleotides agree with TRBD1. The CDR3 has 14 residues. Germline trimming cut 5 bases from V and 3 bases from J; bases unmatched to any gene: 6. Looked up from germline, CDR1 is MDHEN and CDR2 is SYDVKM. The CDR3 DNA reads TGTGCCAGCAGTGAAAGGGACAGTTACACTGAAGCTTTCTTT. Encoded protein: CASSERDSYTEAFF. The full variable domain, with the rest looked up from reference TRBV28 and TRBJ1-1, is DVKVTQSSRYLVKRTGEKVFLECVQDMDHENMFWYRQDPGLGLRLIYFSYDVKMKEKGDIPEGYSVSREKKERFSLILESASTNQTSMYLCASSERDSYTEAFFGQGTRLTVV.

The V call is TRBV19, the J call TRBJ2-2; 10 bases are shared with TRBD1. The CDR3 is 16 amino acids. Germline V lookup: CDR1 LNHDA, CDR2 SQIVND (reference sequence). After removal of 3 bases from V and 2 bases from J, the junction contained 3 bases not matched to a gene. Here the CDR3 reads CASSIRDRGNTGELFF. CDR3 sequence (DNA): TGTGCCAGTAGTATCCGGGACAGGGGAAACACCGGGGAGCTGTTTTTT.

In DNA, the CDR3 is TGTGCCAGCAGCATTACAGGGGGGAACACTGAAGCTTTCTTT. Protein sequence: CASSITGGNTEAFF. This chain connects TRBV7-2 to TRBJ1-1; 8 bases align to TRBD1. Germline V gives CDR1 SGHTA, CDR2 FQGNSA. V shed 5 bases, J shed 1 base, and the junction held 3 bases outside the gene matches. The CDR3 is 14 amino acids. The whole variable domain, remainder taken from reference TRBV7-2 and TRBJ1-1, is GAGVSQSPSNKVTEKGKDVELRCDPISGHTALYWYRQSLGQGLEFLIYFQGNSAPDKSGLPSDRFSAERTGGSVSTLTIQRTQQEDSAVYLCASSITGGNTEAFFGQGTRLTVV.

V and J are TRBV5-1 and TRBJ2-1; D is possibly TRBD2 (5 bases). Germline-derived CDR1 and CDR2 are SGHRS and YFSETQ. This CDR3 contains 12 residues. V was clipped by 4 bases and J by 8 bases, with 10 bases between them. The CDR3 sequence is CASSPTGDEQFF. CDR3 DNA sequence: TGCGCCAGCAGCCCGACCGGGGATGAGCAGTTCTTC.

This clone was observed a few times. V usage is TRBV4-1 and J usage is TRBJ1-1, with TRBD1 matching over 9 bases. Germline V lookup: CDR1 MGHRA, CDR2 YSYEKL. The CDR3 spans 14 residues. Trimming removed 6 bases from V and 6 bases from J; junction bases left unmatched: 8. DNA for the CDR3: TGCGCCAGCAGACAGACAGGGGGAGTCCCTGAAGCTTTCTTT. Translating gives CASRQTGGVPEAFF.

The chain employs TRBV19 and TRBJ2-5, with 8 nucleotides matching TRBD1. The CDR3 spans 14 residues. Germline V gene data show CDR1 as LNHDA and CDR2 as SQIVND (reference sequence). After removal of 7 bases from V and 5 bases from J, the junction contained 9 bases not matched to a gene. CDR3 in DNA: TGTGCCAGTACCCAATCTCGGGACAGGGAGACCCAGTACTTC. It specifies CASTQSRDRETQYF.